The sequence of this T cell receptor beta chain was determined in a study of blood T cell repertoires in COVID-19 (TCRdb year 2020). The study in broad terms: Recovered participants in ImmuneRACE Cohort 3 were defined as having two consecutive negative NP/OP PCR tests, clearance from a healthcare professional, or resolution of symptoms. Nearly every sample came with metadata listing a de-identified subject ID, COVID-19 status, age in years and sex. The repertoires were made available in a free public database intended to serve as a resource for research on the immune response to SARS-CoV-2. The prospective study material was composed of cDNA or gDNA derived from T cells, B-cell-depleted T cells, or PBMCs. Samples were obtained from the ongoing ImmuneRACE study (first 160 participants) and from over a thousand subjects provided by 6 global collaborators. Subjects who had been exposed to COVID-19, were actively infected with it, or had recovered from it provided the deeply sampled blood TCRbeta repertoires that made up the dataset. Where HLA class I and class II types were available, the types were taken from metadata supplied by the sample provider, not from assay-based typing. Samples covering the acute and convalescent phases of COVID-19 were provided by collaborators in the United States, Italy and Spain. What the study reported, not specific to this receptor: Clinical and demographic metadata were provided uncurated, with the amount varying by source and participant.

For this clone: What antigen it recognizes has not been identified. One base away there is no much larger clone; base qualities are not given.

V is clipped by 6 bases and J by 2 bases, and the sequence between their germline boundaries is 14 bases long. For CDR1 and CDR2, the germline V gene (reference sequence) lists PRHDT and FYEKMQ. The CDR3 covers 16 residues, taking in both the cysteine and the phenylalanine. The retained sequence is limited to the CDR3, 48 bases, with the frame set at the first base. The immunoSEQ Assay, a bias-controlled multiplex PCR, was used to amplify TCRbeta CDR3 regions from genomic DNA. In the authors' own workflow: The number of nucleated cells in each sample was estimated by amplification of reference gene primers within the assay. Sequence reads were collapsed and filtered to measure the absolute abundance of every unique TCRbeta CDR3 rearrangement. Productive Simpson clonality was computed per sample as the square root of Simpson's diversity index over productive rearrangements. The clones in this table, taken by TCRdb from immuneACCESS, are in-frame only. Not every clone is retained; where verified, under half of the shortfall comes from an unresolved V gene, and the cause of the rest is unknown. V, J and clone size are taken as reported in that table, and D and trimming were inferred from the DNA itself. Present in this sample are around 190,000 clones, around 87% of which were seen just once. In total, the top ten clones hold around 23% of the sample.

In the prospective study, participants were about 18 to 95 years old, resided in 20 to 30 geographic areas of the United States, and were enrolled through a virtual design. In the prospective study, cohorts were assigned on the basis of participant-reported clinical history obtained from a screening survey and a study questionnaire. In the prospective study, whole blood, serum and a nasopharyngeal or oropharyngeal swab were collected from each participant by mobile phlebotomists. Additional blood draws and questionnaires over an approximately two-month period could optionally be provided by prospective study participants. Before DNA extraction, blood samples from the prospective study were shipped at room temperature or frozen.

This sequence originates from a woman aged 40 to 49 in a cohort exposed to, infected with or recovered from COVID-19 (not recorded which). The chain links TRBV13 with TRBJ2-6; TRBD1 might be the D gene, on 7 matching bases. Sequenced input: PBMCs or T cells enriched from blood (not recorded which). In nucleotide form, the sequence is TGTGCCAGCAGGGTTACAGGGGAGGCTGGGGCCAACGTCCTGACTTTC. Its protein product is CASRVTGEAGANVLTF.